This record concerns one T cell receptor (beta chain) sequence. Its antigen is undetermined. Treatment meaning: approximately 18 received Ad26.COV2.S at low or high dose, single or two shots; about 5 received placebo; per-sample allocation not given. Specimen acquisition occurred on day 63 following the initial vaccine or placebo injection. Donation came from an adult in Boston who was aged 18-55 years. This record belongs to a study of Ad26.COV2.S vaccination and SARS-CoV-2 variants. For the study at large: Of the COV1001 trial arms, the Ad26.COV2.S arm included the donor. Intramuscular Ad26.COV2.S doses were given once or twice, 56 days apart. Study-level findings and limits: Those who received vaccine or placebo ended up with similar non-spike TCR breadth.

The method was immunoSEQ multiplex PCR; TCRdb's version includes in-frame clones alone and lacks a portion of them. The sample records approximately 340,000 clones, approximately 85% being singletons. Sequenced material: peripheral blood, taken in a trial of Ad26.COV2.S vaccine versus placebo. This clonotype was sampled from a person between 18 and 59 years old who received the Ad26.COV2.S COVID-19 vaccine or a placebo.

The DNA of the CDR3 is TGTGCCAGCAGTTTATACGGACCTCCCCAGGGGTACGAGCAGTACTTC. Residues: CASSLYGPPQGYEQYF. V gene TRBV27 combines with J gene TRBJ2-7, with a tentative D call TRBD1 (6 bases). V dropped 1 base and J dropped 4 bases, with 17 bases sitting between them. CDR1 is MNHEY, CDR2 SMNVEV, per germline (reference sequence). This CDR3 has 16 amino acids.